A single sample gave rise to the 5 T cell receptor beta chains below, sequenced in a study of control samples from healthy donors and cancer patients. Sequencing was performed with immunoSEQ multiplex PCR; in TCRdb, only in-frame clones are kept and a portion is missing. The profile shows some 79,000 clones, 89% of them singletons. The sample consisted of blood. The receptors originated from a man in his forties or fifties in good health.

V is TRBV7-9 and J is TRBJ2-2; 12 nucleotides line up with TRBD2. V dropped 7 bases and J dropped 3; count of bases not matched to a gene: 12. Germline V lookup: CDR1 SEHNR, CDR2 FQNEAQ (reference sequence). The CDR3 contains 18 residues. The CDR3 protein is CASNSPGLAGLYTGELFF. In nucleotides, the CDR3 is TGTGCCAGCAACTCCCCCGGACTAGCGGGGTTGTACACCGGGGAGCTGTTTTTT.

V and J are TRBV29-1 and TRBJ2-5; 9 nucleotides line up with TRBD1. Germline V CDR1 and CDR2: SQVTM, ANQGSEA. The CDR3 loop spans 19 amino acids. The V gene end was trimmed by 4 bases and the J gene end by 7 bases; junction bases not matched to a gene: 25. The CDR3 region has the DNA TGCAGCGTTGGGGGAAACAGGGGGCCGGCAGCCACTCTTTCCGGGACCCAGTACTTC. Its translation: CSVGGNRGPAATLSGTQYF.

The chain combines TRBV7-2 with TRBJ1-1; perhaps TRBD1 as D (5 bases). Germline CDR1 SGHTA, CDR2 FQGNSA. This CDR3 comprises 17 residues. V was shortened by 2 bases and J by 1 base, with 17 bases between the two germline ends. Here the CDR3 reads CASSLRQSLTRNTEAFF. The DNA for the CDR3 is TGTGCCAGCAGCTTAAGACAGTCCCTGACGAGGAACACTGAAGCTTTCTTT.

The V and J genes are TRBV4-1 and TRBJ1-6, with a possible D match to TRBD1 (5 bases). This CDR3 has 15 amino acids. The germline CDR1 and CDR2 sequences are MGHRA and YSYEKL. V gave up 4 bases and J gave up 7 bases, with 14 bases separating them. The CDR3, as DNA: TGCGCCAGCAGCCCGGGACCATCGCGGAATTCACCCCTCCACTTT. This translates into CASSPGPSRNSPLHF.

This clone was seen a single time. The chain uses TRBV6-1 and TRBJ1-5; D is undetermined. Germline CDR1 MNHNS, CDR2 SASEGT. The CDR3 covers 17 residues. V lost 1 base and J 5 bases, leaving 18 bases between the germline ends. For the CDR3, the DNA is TGTGCCAGCAGTGAAGTGGGAGGGCAGGCTTCGTATCAGCCCCAGCATTTT. Translation: CASSEVGGQASYQPQHF.